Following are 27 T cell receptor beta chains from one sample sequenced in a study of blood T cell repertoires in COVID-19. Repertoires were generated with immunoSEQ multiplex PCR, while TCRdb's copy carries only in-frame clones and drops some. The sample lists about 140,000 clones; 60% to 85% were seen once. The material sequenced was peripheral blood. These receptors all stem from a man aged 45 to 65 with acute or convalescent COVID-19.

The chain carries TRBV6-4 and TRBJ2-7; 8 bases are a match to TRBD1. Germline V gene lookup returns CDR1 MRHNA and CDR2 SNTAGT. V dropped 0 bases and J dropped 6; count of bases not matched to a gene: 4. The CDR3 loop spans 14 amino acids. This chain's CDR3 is CASSDSNRGSEQYF. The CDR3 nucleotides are TGTGCCAGCAGTGACTCTAACAGGGGGAGCGAGCAGTACTTC.

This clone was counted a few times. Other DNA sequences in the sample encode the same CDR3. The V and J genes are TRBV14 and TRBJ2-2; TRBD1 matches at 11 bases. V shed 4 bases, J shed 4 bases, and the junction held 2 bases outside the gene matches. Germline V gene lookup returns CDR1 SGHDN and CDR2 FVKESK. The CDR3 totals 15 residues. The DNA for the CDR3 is TGTGCCAGCAGCCGTGGGACAGGGGGCACCGGGGAGCTGTTTTTT. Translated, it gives CASSRGTGGTGELFF.

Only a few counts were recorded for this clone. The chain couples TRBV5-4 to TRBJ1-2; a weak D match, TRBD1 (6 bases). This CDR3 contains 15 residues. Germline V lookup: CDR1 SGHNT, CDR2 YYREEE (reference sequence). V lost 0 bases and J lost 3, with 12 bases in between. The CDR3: CASSLGQASYYGYTF. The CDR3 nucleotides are TGTGCCAGCAGCTTGGGACAGGCGTCCTACTATGGCTACACCTTC. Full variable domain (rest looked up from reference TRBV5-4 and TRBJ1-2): ETGVTQSPTHLIKTRGQQVTLRCSSQSGHNTVSWYQQALGQGPQFIFQYYREEENGRGNFPPRFSGLQFPNYSSELNVNALELDDSALYLCASSLGQASYYGYTFGSGTRLTVV.

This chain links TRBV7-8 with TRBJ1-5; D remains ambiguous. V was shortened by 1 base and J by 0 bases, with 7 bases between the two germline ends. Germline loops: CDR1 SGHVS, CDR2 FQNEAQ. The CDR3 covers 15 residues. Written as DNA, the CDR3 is TGTGCCAGCAGCTTAGACAGCTATAGCAATCAGCCCCAGCATTTT. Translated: CASSLDSYSNQPQHF.

CDR3 amino acids: CATWDKREKLFF. The CDR3 region has the DNA TGCGCCACCTGGGACAAAAGGGAAAAACTGTTTTTT. The chain combines TRBV4-1 with TRBJ1-4, with D tentatively TRBD1 (6 bases). The germline CDR1 and CDR2 sequences are MGHRA and YSYEKL. This CDR3 is 12 amino acids long. The V and J ends lost 10 bases and 8 bases respectively, with 14 bases between them.

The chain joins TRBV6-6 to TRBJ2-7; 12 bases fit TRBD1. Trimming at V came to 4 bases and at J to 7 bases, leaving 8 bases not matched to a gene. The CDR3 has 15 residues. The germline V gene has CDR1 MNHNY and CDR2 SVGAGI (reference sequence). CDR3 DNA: TGTGCCAGCAGTTCGTCCCGGGACAGGGGGCTTGAGCAGTACGTC. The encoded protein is CASSSSRDRGLEQYV.

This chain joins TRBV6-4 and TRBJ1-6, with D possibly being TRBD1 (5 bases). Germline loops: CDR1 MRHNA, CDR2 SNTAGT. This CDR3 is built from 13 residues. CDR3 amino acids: CARGGERMTPLHF. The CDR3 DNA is TGTGCACGCGGGGGAGAGAGGATGACACCCCTCCACTTT.

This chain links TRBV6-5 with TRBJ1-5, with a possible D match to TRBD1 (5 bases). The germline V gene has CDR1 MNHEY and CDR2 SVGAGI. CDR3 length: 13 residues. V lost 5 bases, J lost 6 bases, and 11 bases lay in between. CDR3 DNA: TGTGCCAGCAGTCTTGGGGGGGGTCAGCCCCAGCATTTT. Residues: CASSLGGGQPQHF.

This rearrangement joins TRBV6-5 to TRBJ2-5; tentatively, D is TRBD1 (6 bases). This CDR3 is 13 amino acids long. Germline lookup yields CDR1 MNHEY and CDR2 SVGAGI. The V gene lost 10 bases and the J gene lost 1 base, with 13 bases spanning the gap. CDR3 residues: CATQQGVQETQYF. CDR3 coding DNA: TGTGCCACCCAACAGGGCGTCCAAGAGACCCAGTACTTC.

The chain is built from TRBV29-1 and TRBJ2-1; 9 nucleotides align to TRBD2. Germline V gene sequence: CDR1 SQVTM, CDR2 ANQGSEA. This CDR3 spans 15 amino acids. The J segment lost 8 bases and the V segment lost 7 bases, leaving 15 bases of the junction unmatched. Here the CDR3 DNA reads TGCAGCGCCTTAGCGGGGGAACAAGGCAGGGATGAGCAGTTCTTC. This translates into CSALAGEQGRDEQFF.

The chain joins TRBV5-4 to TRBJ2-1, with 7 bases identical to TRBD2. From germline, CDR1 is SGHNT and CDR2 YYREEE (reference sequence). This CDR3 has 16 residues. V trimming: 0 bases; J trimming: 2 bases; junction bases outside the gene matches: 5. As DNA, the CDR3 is TGTGCCAGCAGCTTGGACGGTGCGGGGGCCTACAATGAGCAGTTCTTC. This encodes CASSLDGAGAYNEQFF.

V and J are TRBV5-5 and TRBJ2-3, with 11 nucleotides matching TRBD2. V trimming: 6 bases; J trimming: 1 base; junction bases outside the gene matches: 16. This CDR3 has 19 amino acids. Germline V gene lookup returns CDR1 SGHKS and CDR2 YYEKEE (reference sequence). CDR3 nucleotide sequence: TGTGCCAGCACCCGGCGTTGGCTAGCGGGGGGTGGGGGCACAGATACGCAGTATTTT. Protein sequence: CASTRRWLAGGGGTDTQYF.

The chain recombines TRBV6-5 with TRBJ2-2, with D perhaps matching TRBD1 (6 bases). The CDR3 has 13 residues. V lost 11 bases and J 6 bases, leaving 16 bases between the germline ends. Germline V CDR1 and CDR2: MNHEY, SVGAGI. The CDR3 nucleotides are TGTGCCCATGGGGGCAGGCTGGCCGGGGAGCTGTTTTTT. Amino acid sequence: CAHGGRLAGELFF.

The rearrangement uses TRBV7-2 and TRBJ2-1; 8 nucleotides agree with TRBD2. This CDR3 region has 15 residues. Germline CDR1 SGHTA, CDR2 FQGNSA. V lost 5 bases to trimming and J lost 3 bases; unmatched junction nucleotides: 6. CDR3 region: CASSPGGAGYNEQFF. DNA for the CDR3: TGTGCCAGCAGCCCCGGGGGGGCTGGCTACAATGAGCAGTTCTTC. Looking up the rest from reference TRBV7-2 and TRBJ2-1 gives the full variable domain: GAGVSQSPSNKVTEKGKDVELRCDPISGHTALYWYRQSLGQGLEFLIYFQGNSAPDKSGLPSDRFSAERTGGSVSTLTIQRTQQEDSAVYLCASSPGGAGYNEQFFGPGTRLTVL.

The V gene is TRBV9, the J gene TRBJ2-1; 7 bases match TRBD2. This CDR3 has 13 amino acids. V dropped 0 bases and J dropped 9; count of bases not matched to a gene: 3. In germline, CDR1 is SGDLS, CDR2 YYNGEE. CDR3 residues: CASSVALAGEQFF. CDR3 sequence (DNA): TGTGCCAGCAGCGTAGCCTTAGCGGGTGAGCAGTTCTTC.

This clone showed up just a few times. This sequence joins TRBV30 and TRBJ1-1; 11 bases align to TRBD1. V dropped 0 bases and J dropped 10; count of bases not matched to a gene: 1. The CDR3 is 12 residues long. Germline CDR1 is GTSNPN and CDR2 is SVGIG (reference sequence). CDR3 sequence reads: CAWSVDRGRAFF. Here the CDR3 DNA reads TGTGCCTGGAGTGTGGACAGGGGGCGAGCTTTCTTT.

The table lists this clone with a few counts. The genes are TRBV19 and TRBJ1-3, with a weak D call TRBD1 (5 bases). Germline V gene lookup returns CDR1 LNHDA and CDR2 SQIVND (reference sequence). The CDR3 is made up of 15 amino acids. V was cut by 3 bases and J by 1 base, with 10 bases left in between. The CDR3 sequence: CASSITGGSGNTIYF. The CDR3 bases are TGTGCCAGTAGTATCACGGGGGGTTCTGGAAACACCATATATTTT.

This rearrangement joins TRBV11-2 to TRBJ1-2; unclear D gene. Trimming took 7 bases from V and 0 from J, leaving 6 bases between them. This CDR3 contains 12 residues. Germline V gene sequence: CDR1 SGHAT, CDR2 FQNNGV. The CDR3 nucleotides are TGTGCCAGCACGGGTACTAACTATGGCTACACCTTC. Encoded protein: CASTGTNYGYTF.

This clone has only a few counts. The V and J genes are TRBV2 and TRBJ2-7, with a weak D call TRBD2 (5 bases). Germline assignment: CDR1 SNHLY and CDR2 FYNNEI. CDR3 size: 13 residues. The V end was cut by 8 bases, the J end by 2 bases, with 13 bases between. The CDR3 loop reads CASLRVSPYEQYV. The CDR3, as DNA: TGTGCCAGCTTGAGGGTCTCCCCCTACGAGCAGTACGTC.

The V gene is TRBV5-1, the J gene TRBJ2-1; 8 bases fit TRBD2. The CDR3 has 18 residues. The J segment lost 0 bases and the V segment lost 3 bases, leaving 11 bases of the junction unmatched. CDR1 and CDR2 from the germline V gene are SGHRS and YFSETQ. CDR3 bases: TGCGCCAGCAGCTCAGGGGCAGCGGGGGCCAGCTCCTACAATGAGCAGTTCTTC. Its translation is CASSSGAAGASSYNEQFF.

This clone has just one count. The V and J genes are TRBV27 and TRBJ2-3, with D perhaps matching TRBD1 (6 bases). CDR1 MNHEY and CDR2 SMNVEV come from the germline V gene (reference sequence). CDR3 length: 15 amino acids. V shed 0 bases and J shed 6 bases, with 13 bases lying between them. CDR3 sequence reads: CASSLSAQGWDTQYF. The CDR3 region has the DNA TGTGCCAGCAGTTTATCGGCCCAGGGGTGGGATACGCAGTATTTT.

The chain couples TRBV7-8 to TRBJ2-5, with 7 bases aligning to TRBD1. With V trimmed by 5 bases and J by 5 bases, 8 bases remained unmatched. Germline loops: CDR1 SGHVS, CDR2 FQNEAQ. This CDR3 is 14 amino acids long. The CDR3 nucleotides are TGTGCCAGCAGCCTACAGGGGCGAGGGGAGACCCAGTACTTC. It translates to CASSLQGRGETQYF.

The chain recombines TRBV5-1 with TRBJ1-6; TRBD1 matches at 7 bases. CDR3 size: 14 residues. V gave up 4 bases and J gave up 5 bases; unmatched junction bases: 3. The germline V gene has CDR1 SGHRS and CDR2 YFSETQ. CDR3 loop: CASSLGTDNSPLHF. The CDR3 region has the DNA TGCGCCAGCAGCCTGGGGACAGATAATTCACCCCTCCACTTT.

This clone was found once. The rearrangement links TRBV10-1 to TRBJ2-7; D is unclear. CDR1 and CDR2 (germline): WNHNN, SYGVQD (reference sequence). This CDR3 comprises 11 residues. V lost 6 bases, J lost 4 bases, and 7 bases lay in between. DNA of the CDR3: TGCGCCAGCAGCGTCGTGTACGAGCAGTACGTC. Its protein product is CASSVVYEQYV.

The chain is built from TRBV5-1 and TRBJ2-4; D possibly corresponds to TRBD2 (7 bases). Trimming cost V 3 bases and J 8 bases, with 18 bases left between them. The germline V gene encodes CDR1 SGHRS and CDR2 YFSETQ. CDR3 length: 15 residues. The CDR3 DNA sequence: TGCGCCAGCAGCTCGCAGAACAGGGAGGGAGACATTCAGTACTTC. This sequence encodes CASSSQNREGDIQYF. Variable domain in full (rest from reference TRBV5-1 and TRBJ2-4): KAGVTQTPRYLIKTRGQQVTLSCSPISGHRSVSWYQQTPGQGLQFLFEYFSETQRNKGNFPGRFSGRQFSNSRSEMNVSTLELGDSALYLCASSSQNREGDIQYFGAGTRLSVL.

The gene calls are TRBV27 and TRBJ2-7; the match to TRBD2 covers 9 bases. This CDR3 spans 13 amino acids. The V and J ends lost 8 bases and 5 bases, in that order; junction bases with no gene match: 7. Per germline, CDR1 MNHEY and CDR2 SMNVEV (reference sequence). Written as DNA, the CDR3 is TGTGCCAGCGGCGCGGGGGGGTACAACGAGCAGTACTTC. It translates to CASGAGGYNEQYF.

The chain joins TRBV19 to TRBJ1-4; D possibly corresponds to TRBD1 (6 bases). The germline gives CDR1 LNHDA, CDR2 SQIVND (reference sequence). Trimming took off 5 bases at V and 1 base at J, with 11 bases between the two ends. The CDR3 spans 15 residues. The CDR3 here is CASSPGQLTNEKLFF. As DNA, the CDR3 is TGTGCCAGTAGTCCGGGACAACTAACTAATGAAAAACTGTTTTTT.